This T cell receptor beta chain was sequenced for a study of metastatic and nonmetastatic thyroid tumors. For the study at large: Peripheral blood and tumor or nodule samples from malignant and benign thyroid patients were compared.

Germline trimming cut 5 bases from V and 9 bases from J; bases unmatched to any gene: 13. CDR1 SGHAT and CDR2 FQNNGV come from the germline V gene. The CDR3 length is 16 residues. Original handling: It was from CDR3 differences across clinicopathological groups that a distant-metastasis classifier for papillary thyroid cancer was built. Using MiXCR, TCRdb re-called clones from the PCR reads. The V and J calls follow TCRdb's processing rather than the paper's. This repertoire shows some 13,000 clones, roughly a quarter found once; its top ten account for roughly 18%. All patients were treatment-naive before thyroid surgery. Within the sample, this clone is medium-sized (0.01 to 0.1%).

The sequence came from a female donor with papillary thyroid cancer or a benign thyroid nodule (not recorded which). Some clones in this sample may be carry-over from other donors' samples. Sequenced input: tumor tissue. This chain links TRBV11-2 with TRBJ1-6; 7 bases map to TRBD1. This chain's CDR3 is CASSPEPTGDGSPLHF. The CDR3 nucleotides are TGTGCCAGCAGCCCCGAGCCCACAGGGGATGGTTCACCCCTCCACTTT.